The clone carrying this T cell receptor beta chain has a handful of counts. Its specificity is not known. With 2 bases removed from V and 0 bases from J, the gap between germline ends came to 7 bases. This CDR3 comprises 14 residues. CDR1 DFQATT and CDR2 SNEGSKA come from the germline V gene (reference sequence). TCRdb re-derived calls from the RT-PCR reads in MiXCR, one entry per CDR3 protein. The sample shows approximately 520,000 distinct CDR3 sequences, 15% to 20% of them seen only once. The data were obtained in a study of response to subunit inactivated influenza vaccine. Study results and caveats: The authors put forward the suggestion that each seasonal influenza vaccination may bring in only a limited number of new T cells.

The chain joins TRBV20-1 to TRBJ2-2; D is ambiguous. The sequenced sample was CD4+ T cells sorted from PBMCs, obtained around 25 months after vaccination. This TCR came from a man between 50 and 75 years old who received an inactivated influenza vaccine. The CDR3 nucleotides are TGCAGTGCTAGAATGGTCGCGAACACCGGGGAGCTGTTTTTT. Its translation: CSARMVANTGELFF.